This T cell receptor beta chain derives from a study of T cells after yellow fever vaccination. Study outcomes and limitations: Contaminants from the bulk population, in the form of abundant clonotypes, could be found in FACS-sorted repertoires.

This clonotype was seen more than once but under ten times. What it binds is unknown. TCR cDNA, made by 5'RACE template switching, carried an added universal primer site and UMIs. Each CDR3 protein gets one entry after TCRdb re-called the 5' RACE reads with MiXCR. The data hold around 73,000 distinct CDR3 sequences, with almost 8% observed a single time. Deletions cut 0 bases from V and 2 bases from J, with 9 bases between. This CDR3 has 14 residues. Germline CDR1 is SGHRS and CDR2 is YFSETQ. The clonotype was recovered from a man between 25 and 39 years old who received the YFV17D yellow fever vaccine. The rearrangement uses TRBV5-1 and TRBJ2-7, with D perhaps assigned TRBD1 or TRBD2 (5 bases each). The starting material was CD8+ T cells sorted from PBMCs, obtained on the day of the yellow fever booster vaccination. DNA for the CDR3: TGCGCCAGCAGCTTGGCCAGGGAGACCTACGAGCAGTACTTC. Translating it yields CASSLARETYEQYF.